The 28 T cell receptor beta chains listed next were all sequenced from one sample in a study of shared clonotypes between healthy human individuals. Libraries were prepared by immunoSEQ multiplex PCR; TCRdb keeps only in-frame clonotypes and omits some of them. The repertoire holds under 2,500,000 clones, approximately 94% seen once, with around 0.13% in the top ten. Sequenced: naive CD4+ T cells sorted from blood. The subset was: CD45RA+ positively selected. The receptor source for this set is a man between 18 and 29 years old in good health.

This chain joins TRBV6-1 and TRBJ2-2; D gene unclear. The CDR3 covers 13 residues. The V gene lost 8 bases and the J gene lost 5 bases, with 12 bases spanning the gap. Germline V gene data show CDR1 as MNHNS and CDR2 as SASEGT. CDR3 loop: CASSREVTGELFF. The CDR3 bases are TGTGCCAGCTCCCGTGAGGTTACCGGGGAGCTGTTTTTT.

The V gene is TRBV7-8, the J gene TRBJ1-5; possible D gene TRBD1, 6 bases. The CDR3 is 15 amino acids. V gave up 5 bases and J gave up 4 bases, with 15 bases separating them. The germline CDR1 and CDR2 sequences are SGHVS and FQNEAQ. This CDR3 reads CASSLRGQKNQPQHF. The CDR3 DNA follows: TGTGCCAGCAGCCTAAGGGGACAAAAGAATCAGCCCCAGCATTTT.

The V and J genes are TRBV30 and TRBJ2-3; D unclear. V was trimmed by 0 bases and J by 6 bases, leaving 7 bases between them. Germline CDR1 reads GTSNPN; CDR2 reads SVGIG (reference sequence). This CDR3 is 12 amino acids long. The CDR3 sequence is CAWSVYSDTQYF. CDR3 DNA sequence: TGTGCCTGGAGTGTATATTCCGATACGCAGTATTTT.

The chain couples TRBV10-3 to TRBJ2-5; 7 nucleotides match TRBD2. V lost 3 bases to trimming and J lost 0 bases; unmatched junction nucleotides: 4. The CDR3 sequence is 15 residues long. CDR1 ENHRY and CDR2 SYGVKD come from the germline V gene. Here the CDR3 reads CAISEIGGNQETQYF. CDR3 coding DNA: TGTGCCATCAGTGAAATCGGGGGGAACCAAGAGACCCAGTACTTC.

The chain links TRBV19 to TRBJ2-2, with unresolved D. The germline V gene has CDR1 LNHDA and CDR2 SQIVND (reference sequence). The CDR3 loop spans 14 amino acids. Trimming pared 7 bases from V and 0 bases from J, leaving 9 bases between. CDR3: CASMVGANTGELFF. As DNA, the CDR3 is TGTGCCAGTATGGTGGGCGCGAACACCGGGGAGCTGTTTTTT. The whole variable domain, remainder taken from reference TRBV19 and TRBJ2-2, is DGGITQSPKYLFRKEGQNVTLSCEQNLNHDAMYWYRQDPGQGLRLIYYSQIVNDFQKGDIAEGYSVSREKKESFPLTVTSAQKNPTAFYLCASMVGANTGELFFGEGSRLTVL.

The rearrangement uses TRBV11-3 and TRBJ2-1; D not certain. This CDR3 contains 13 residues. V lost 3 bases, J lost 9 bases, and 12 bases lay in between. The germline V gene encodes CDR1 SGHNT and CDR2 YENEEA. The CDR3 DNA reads TGTGCCAGCAGCTTCCGCACCGAGAGTGAGCAGTTCTTC. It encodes CASSFRTESEQFF. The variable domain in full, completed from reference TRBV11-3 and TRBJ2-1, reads EAGVVQSPRYKIIEKKQPVAFWCNPISGHNTLYWYLQNLGQGPELLIRYENEEAVDDSQLPKDRFSAERLKGVDSTLKIQPAELGDSAVYLCASSFRTESEQFFGPGTRLTVL.

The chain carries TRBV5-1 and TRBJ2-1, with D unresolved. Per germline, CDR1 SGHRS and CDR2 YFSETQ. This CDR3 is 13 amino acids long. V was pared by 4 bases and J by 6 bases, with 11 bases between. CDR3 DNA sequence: TGCGCCAGCAGCCCCCAACCCATCAATGAGCAGTTCTTC. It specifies CASSPQPINEQFF.

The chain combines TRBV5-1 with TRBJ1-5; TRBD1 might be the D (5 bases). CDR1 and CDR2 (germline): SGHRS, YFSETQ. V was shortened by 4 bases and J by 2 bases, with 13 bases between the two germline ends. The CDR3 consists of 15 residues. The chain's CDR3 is CASSVSGFGNQPQHF. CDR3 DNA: TGCGCCAGCAGCGTCTCAGGGTTCGGCAATCAGCCCCAGCATTTT.

The CDR3 reads CASSQDLVSETQYF. In DNA, the CDR3 is TGCGCCAGCAGCCAAGATTTAGTTTCGGAGACCCAGTACTTC. The V call is TRBV4-3, the J call TRBJ2-5; unclear D gene. This CDR3 is 14 amino acids long. Germline-derived CDR1 and CDR2 are LGHNA and YSLEER. V lost 0 bases, J lost 5 bases, and 10 bases lay in between.

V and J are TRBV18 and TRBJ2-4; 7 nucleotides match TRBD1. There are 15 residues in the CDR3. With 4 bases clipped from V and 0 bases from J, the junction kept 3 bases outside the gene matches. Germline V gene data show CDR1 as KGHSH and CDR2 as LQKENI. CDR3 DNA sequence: TGTGCCAGCTCACTGGGACAGATAGCCAAAAACATTCAGTACTTC. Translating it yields CASSLGQIAKNIQYF.

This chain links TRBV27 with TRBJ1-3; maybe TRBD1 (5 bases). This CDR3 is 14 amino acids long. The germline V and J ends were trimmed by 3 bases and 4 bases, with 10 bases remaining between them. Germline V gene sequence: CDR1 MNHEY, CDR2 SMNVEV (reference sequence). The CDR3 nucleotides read TGTGCCAGCAGTTTGGGGGGTCTAGGAAACACCATATATTTT. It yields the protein CASSLGGLGNTIYF.

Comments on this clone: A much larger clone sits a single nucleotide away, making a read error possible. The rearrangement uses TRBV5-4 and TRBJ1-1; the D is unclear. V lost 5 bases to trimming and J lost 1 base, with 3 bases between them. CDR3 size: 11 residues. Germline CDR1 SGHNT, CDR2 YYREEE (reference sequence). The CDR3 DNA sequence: TGTGCCAGCAGTGGGAACACTGAAGCTTTCTTT. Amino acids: CASSGNTEAFF.

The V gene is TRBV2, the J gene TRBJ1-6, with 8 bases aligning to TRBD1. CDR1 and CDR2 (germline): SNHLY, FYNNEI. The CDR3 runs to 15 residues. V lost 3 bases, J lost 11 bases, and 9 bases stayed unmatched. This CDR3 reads CASSERQGPSTPLHF. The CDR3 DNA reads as TGTGCCAGCAGTGAGCGACAGGGGCCTTCGACACCCCTCCACTTT.

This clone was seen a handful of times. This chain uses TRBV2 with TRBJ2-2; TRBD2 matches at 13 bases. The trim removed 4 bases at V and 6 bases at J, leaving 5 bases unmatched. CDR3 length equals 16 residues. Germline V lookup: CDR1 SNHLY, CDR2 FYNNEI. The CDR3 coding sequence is TGTGCCAGCAGTGGGAGAGGACTAGCGGGAGCCGGGGAGCTGTTTTTT. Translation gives CASSGRGLAGAGELFF.

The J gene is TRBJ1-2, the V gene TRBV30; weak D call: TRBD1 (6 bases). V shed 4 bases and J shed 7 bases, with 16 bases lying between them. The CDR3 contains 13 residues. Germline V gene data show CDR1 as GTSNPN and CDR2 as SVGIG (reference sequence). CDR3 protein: CAWTEQGGSGYTF. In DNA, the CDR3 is TGTGCCTGGACCGAACAGGGAGGAAGTGGCTACACCTTC.

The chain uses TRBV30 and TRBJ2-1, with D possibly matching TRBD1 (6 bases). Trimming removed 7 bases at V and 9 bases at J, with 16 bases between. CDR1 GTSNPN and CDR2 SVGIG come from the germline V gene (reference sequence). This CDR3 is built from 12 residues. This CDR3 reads CASKVRGTEQFF. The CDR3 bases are TGTGCCTCGAAAGTCAGGGGTACTGAGCAGTTCTTC.

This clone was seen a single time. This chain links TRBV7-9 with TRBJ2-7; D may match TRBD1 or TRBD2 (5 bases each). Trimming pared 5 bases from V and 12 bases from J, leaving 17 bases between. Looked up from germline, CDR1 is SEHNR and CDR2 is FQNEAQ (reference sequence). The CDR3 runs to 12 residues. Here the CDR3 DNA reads TGTGCCAGCAGCACCGAAGGGGTCGGGACGTACTTC. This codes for CASSTEGVGTYF. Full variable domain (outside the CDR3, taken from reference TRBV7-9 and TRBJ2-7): DTGVSQNPRHKITKRGQNVTFRCDPISEHNRLYWYRQTLGQGPEFLTYFQNEAQLEKSRLLSDRFSAERPKGSFSTLEIQRTEQGDSAMYLCASSTEGVGTYFGPGTRLTVT.

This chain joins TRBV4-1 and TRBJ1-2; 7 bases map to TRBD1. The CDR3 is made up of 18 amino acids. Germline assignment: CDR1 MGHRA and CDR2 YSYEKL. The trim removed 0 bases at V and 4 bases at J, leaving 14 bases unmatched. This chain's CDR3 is CASSQDLDRTGGRYGYTF. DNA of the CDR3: TGCGCCAGCAGCCAAGATCTTGACAGGACAGGCGGGCGCTATGGCTACACCTTC.

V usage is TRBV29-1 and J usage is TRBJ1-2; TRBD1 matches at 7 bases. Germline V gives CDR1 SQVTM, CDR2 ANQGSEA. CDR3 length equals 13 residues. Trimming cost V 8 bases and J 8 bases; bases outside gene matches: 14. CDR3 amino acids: CSTQQGKANGYTF. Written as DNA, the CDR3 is TGCAGCACCCAACAGGGGAAAGCTAACGGCTACACCTTC.

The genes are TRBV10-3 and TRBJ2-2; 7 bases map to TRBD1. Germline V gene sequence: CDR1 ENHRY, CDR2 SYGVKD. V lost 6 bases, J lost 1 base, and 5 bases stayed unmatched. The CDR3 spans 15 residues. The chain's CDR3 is CAISGDRVNTGELFF. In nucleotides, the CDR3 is TGTGCCATCAGCGGAGACAGGGTGAACACCGGGGAGCTGTTTTTT.

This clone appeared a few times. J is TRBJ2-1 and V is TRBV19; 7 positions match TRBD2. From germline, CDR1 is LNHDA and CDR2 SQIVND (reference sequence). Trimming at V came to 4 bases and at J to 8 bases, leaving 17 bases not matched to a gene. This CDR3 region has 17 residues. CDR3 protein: CASSSPPGRETLHEQFF. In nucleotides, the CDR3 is TGTGCCAGTAGTAGCCCCCCGGGGCGGGAGACACTCCATGAGCAGTTCTTC.

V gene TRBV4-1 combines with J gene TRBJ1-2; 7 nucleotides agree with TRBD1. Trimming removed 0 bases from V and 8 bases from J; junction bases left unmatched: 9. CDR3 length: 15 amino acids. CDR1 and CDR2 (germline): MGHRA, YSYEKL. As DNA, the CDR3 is TGCGCCAGCAGCCAAGAATCACTTAGACAGGGAGGCTACACCTTC. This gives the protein CASSQESLRQGGYTF.

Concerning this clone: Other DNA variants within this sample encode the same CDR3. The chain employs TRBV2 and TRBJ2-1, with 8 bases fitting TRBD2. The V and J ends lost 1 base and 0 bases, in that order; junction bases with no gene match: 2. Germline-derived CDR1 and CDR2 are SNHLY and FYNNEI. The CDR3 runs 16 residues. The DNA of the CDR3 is TGTGCCAGCAGTGAAGACAGCGGGAGCTCCTACAATGAGCAGTTCTTC. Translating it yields CASSEDSGSSYNEQFF.

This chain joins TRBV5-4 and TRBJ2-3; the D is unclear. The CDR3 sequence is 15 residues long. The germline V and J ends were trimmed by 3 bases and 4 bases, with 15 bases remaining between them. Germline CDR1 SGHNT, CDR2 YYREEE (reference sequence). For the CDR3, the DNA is TGTGCCAGCAGCTCCCCGGGTGGGAAGGCAGATACGCAGTATTTT. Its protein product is CASSSPGGKADTQYF.

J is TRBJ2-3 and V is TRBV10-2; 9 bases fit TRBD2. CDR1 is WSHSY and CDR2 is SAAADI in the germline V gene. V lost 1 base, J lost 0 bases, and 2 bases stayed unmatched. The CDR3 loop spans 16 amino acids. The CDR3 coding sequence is TGCGCCAGCAGTGAGTTGGCGGGAGGGAGCACAGATACGCAGTATTTT. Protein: CASSELAGGSTDTQYF.

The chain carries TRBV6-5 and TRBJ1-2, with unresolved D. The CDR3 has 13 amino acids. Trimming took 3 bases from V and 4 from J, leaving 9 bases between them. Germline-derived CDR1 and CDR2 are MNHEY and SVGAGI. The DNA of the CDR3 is TGTGCCAGCAGTTATCGTTGGACCTATGGCTACACCTTC. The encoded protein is CASSYRWTYGYTF.

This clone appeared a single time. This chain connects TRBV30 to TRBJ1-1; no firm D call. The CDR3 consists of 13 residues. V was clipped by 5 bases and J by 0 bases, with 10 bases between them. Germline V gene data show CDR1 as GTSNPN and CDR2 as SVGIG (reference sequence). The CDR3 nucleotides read TGTGCCTGGGCTCTGACGGTGAACACTGAAGCTTTCTTT. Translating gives CAWALTVNTEAFF. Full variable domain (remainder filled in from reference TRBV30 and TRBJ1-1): SQTIHQWPATLVQPVGSPLSLECTVEGTSNPNLYWYRQAAGRGLQLLFYSVGIGQISSEVPQNLSASRPQDRQFILSSKKLLLSDSGFYLCAWALTVNTEAFFGQGTRLTVV.

For the CDR3, the DNA is TGTGCCAGCATGGAGGGGTCGTTCTTCACAGATACGCAGTATTTT. It specifies CASMEGSFFTDTQYF. This sequence joins TRBV6-1 and TRBJ2-3; D is possibly TRBD2 (6 bases). Germline V gene sequence: CDR1 MNHNS, CDR2 SASEGT. CDR3 length: 15 residues. Trimming pared 7 bases from V and 2 bases from J, leaving 16 bases between.